This paragraph covers one T cell receptor beta chain sequence. Its specificity is not known. Only in-frame clones appear in the TCRdb table, and some are missing; sequencing was by immunoSEQ multiplex PCR. Among about 71,000 clones listed, about 80% were seen once. The data stem from a study of T cell clones after liver transplantation. Whole-study context: Without induction therapy, subjects received standard immunosuppression until 12-24 months post-transplant.

Study-level points and caveats: In two subjects, few donor cells limited the measurable donor-reactive repertoire.

Unstimulated PBMCs were sorted into CD3+CD4+ and CD3+CD8+ populations. This CDR3 is 11 amino acids long. CDR1 and CDR2 from the germline V gene are SQVTM and ANQGSEA. V lost 3 bases to trimming and J lost 8 bases, with 7 bases between them. The chain recombines TRBV29-1 with TRBJ1-4; D is ambiguous. Sample: CD4+ T cells from blood, taken 12 months after liver transplant. The receptor's source is a human patient who received a liver transplant. Some T cells may be supplied by the graft donor. The DNA of the CDR3 is TGCAGCGTTGAGACGCGCGAAAAACTGTTTTTT. Protein product: CSVETREKLFF.